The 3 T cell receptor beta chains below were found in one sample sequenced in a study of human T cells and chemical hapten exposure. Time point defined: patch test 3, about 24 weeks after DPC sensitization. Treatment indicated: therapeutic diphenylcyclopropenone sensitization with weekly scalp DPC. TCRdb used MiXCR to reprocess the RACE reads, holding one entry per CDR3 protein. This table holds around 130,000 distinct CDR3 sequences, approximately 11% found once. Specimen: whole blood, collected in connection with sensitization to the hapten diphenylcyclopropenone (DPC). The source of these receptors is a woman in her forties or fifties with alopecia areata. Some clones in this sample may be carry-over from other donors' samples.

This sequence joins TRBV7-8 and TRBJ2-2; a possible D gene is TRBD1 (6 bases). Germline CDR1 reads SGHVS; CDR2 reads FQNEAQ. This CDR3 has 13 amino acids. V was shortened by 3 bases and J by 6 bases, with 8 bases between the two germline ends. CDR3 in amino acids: CASSLRQAGELFF. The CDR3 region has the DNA TGTGCCAGCAGCTTGAGACAGGCCGGGGAGCTGTTTTTT.

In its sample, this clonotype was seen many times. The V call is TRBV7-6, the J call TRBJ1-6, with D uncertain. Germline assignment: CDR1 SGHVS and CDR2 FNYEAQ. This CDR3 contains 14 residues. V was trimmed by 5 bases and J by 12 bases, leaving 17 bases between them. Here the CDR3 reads CASSLTPVGRPLHF. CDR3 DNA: TGTGCCAGCAGCCTAACCCCGGTCGGGAGACCCCTCCACTTT.

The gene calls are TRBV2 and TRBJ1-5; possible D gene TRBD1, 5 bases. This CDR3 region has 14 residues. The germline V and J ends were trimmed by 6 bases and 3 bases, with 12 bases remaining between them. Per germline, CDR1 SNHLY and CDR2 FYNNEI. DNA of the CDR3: TGTGCCAGCAGGAGGGGACTGATCAATCAGCCCCAGCATTTT. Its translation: CASRRGLINQPQHF.